Below are 27 T cell receptor beta chains sequenced from a single sample in a study of cytomegalovirus exposure and HLA in healthy donors. Use of 60 Vbeta and 13 Jbeta primers characterized the PCR. The protocol was immunoSEQ multiplex PCR, while the TCRdb copy is restricted to in-frame clones and leaves out a portion. This sample yields a few hundred thousand clones, of which approximately 80% are seen a single time; over 1.1% belongs to the top ten. The sequenced sample consisted of PBMCs. These receptors all come from a girl aged 10-17 years in good health and CMV-seronegative.

J is TRBJ1-5 and V is TRBV6-1; weak D call: TRBD1 (5 bases). The ends were cut back, 6 bases at V and 2 bases at J, with 11 bases in the middle. The CDR3 loop spans 14 amino acids. Per germline, CDR1 MNHNS and CDR2 SASEGT. This CDR3 reads CASRAGYGNQPQHF. DNA for the CDR3: TGTGCCAGCAGGGCAGGGTACGGCAATCAGCCCCAGCATTTT.

V and J are TRBV5-1 and TRBJ1-4, with no clear D. CDR1 is SGHRS and CDR2 is YFSETQ in the germline V gene. CDR3 length equals 17 residues. V lost 2 bases, J lost 7 bases, and 21 bases lay in between. CDR3 residues: CASSLRASGSLGEKLFF. The CDR3 bases are TGCGCCAGCAGCTTAAGGGCCTCCGGGAGTCTAGGTGAAAAACTGTTTTTT.

V and J are TRBV2 and TRBJ1-4, with TRBD1 identical over 8 bases. The V segment lost 7 bases and the J segment 1 base; nucleotides outside the gene matches: 8. CDR1 SNHLY and CDR2 FYNNEI come from the germline V gene. The CDR3 spans 16 residues. This CDR3 is CASTPRRGLTNEKLFF. CDR3 coding DNA: TGTGCCAGCACCCCCCGCAGGGGGCTAACTAATGAAAAACTGTTTTTT.

V and J are TRBV7-9 and TRBJ2-7; TRBD1 might be the D (6 bases). The CDR3 covers 15 residues. CDR1 and CDR2 (germline): SEHNR, FQNEAQ (reference sequence). Trimming cost V 0 bases and J 4 bases, with 13 bases left between them. CDR3 bases: TGTGCCAGCAGCTTAGCGAGGGGGAGCCAGTACGAGCAGTACTTC. Amino acids: CASSLARGSQYEQYF.

This clone was counted a single time. The rearrangement joins TRBV2 to TRBJ2-2; possibly TRBD1 for D (6 bases). Trimming shortened V by 6 bases and J by 4 bases, and 15 bases separated the two germline ends. The CDR3 is 15 residues long. CDR1 is SNHLY and CDR2 is FYNNEI in the germline V gene. For the CDR3, the DNA is TGTGCCAGCAGCTCCACAGGGTCCACCACCGGGGAGCTGTTTTTT. Its translation: CASSSTGSTTGELFF.

The chain carries TRBV5-1 and TRBJ2-3; the D gene is possibly TRBD2 (6 bases). Trimming pared 5 bases from V and 6 bases from J, leaving 28 bases between. The CDR3 sequence is 18 residues long. Per germline, CDR1 SGHRS and CDR2 YFSETQ. CDR3 nucleotides: TGCGCCAGCAGTCCGATAACAGGCAGGGTCGGGACTCCTGATACGCAGTATTTT. Translating gives CASSPITGRVGTPDTQYF.

This chain connects TRBV9 to TRBJ2-5; 8 bases map to TRBD2. V lost 3 bases, J lost 5 bases, and 12 bases stayed unmatched. CDR1 and CDR2 (germline): SGDLS, YYNGEE. CDR3 length: 16 amino acids. The CDR3 protein is CASSARTSSSWETQYF. In DNA, the CDR3 is TGTGCCAGCAGCGCCAGGACTAGCTCCTCTTGGGAGACCCAGTACTTC.

The chain joins TRBV6-1 to TRBJ1-5; no reliable D call. V lost 2 bases and J 3 bases, leaving 11 bases between the germline ends. This CDR3 comprises 15 residues. The V gene's germline CDR1 is MNHNS and CDR2 SASEGT. CDR3 coding DNA: TGTGCCAGCAGTGAATGGGCACAGCCCAATCAGCCCCAGCATTTT. Its translation: CASSEWAQPNQPQHF.

V usage is TRBV4-1 and J usage is TRBJ2-2; TRBD2 agrees at 13 bases. The CDR3 runs 20 residues. The V and J ends lost 1 base and 3 bases, in that order; junction bases with no gene match: 11. Germline-derived CDR1 and CDR2 are MGHRA and YSYEKL. CDR3 protein: CASSQAPMTSGGRYTGELFF. CDR3 DNA: TGCGCCAGCAGCCAAGCCCCAATGACTAGCGGGGGGCGATACACCGGGGAGCTGTTTTTT.

The V and J genes are TRBV25-1 and TRBJ2-1; 8 nucleotides line up with TRBD2. The CDR3 is 16 residues long. In germline, CDR1 is MGHDK, CDR2 SYGVNS. V was pared by 2 bases and J by 5 bases, with 8 bases of the junction left unmatched. The CDR3 loop reads CASSEPGGRSNNEQFF. The CDR3 DNA reads as TGTGCCAGCAGTGAACCTGGCGGGAGGTCGAACAATGAGCAGTTCTTC. Variable domain in full (rest from reference TRBV25-1 and TRBJ2-1): EADIYQTPRYLVIGTGKKITLECSQTMGHDKMYWYQQDPGMELHLIHYSYGVNSTEKGDLSSESTVSRIRTEHFPLTLESARPSHTSQYLCASSEPGGRSNNEQFFGPGTRLTVL.

The rearrangement uses TRBV15 and TRBJ2-5; TRBD2 matches at 7 bases. V trimming: 2 bases; J trimming: 4 bases; junction bases outside the gene matches: 7. Germline loops: CDR1 LNHNV, CDR2 YYDKDF (reference sequence). The CDR3 consists of 15 residues. The CDR3 loop reads CATSRRAGESETQYF. The DNA of the CDR3 is TGTGCCACCAGCAGAAGGGCGGGAGAATCAGAGACCCAGTACTTC.

This clone occurred a few times. The chain employs TRBV10-3 and TRBJ1-3, with D tentatively TRBD1 (6 bases). CDR1 and CDR2 from the germline V gene are ENHRY and SYGVKD. The CDR3 is 16 amino acids. V was clipped by 10 bases and J by 1 base, with 20 bases between them. The CDR3 protein is CATSQGSPLSGNTIYF. The CDR3 nucleotides are TGTGCCACCTCTCAGGGGTCCCCCCTGTCTGGAAACACCATATATTTT.

The rearrangement links TRBV18 to TRBJ2-5; 11 bases agree with TRBD2. CDR3 size: 15 residues. V dropped 4 bases and J dropped 2; count of bases not matched to a gene: 3. Germline CDR1 is KGHSH and CDR2 is LQKENI. CDR3 sequence: CASSRGTSGQETQYF. The CDR3 nucleotides are TGTGCCAGCTCACGAGGGACTAGCGGACAAGAGACCCAGTACTTC.

The count of this clone is one. V usage is TRBV5-4 and J usage is TRBJ2-1, with 10 bases lining up with TRBD2. V was clipped by 2 bases and J by 10 bases; unmatched bases: 9. Germline values: CDR1 SGHNT, CDR2 YYREEE (reference sequence). This CDR3 region has 15 residues. The CDR3 coding sequence is TGTGCCAGCAGCTTAGTAGCGGGGGGTTTAGGGGAGCAGTTCTTC. It codes for CASSLVAGGLGEQFF.

The chain uses TRBV6-1 and TRBJ1-1, with 8 bases aligning to TRBD1. V lost 6 bases and J lost 5; bases outside the gene matches: 11. The CDR3 covers 15 residues. Germline CDR1 MNHNS, CDR2 SASEGT. The CDR3 is CASRVQGAVLTEAFF. For the CDR3, the DNA is TGTGCCAGCAGGGTTCAGGGGGCAGTTTTAACTGAAGCTTTCTTT.

This chain links TRBV5-1 with TRBJ1-2; TRBD1 matches at 8 bases. The CDR3 consists of 17 residues. V shed 0 bases and J 4 bases; nucleotides not matched to a gene: 11. Germline CDR1 SGHRS, CDR2 YFSETQ. CDR3 bases: TGCGCCAGCAGCTTGGACGTGAGGACAGGGTCGGGCTATGGCTACACCTTC. It codes for CASSLDVRTGSGYGYTF.

The rearrangement joins TRBV29-1 to TRBJ2-1, with 11 bases that match TRBD2. V was pared by 7 bases and J by 4 bases, with 9 bases of the junction left unmatched. This CDR3 has 15 residues. Germline V CDR1 and CDR2: SQVTM, ANQGSEA. CDR3 coding DNA: TGCAGCGCCAAGCCCGGGACTAGCGGATACAATGAGCAGTTCTTC. Translation gives CSAKPGTSGYNEQFF.

The genes are TRBV6-6 and TRBJ1-1; no clear D. Per the germline V gene, CDR1 is MNHNY and CDR2 is SVGAGI (reference sequence). V lost 7 bases to trimming and J lost 1 base, with 16 bases between them. This CDR3 contains 15 residues. The CDR3 loop is CASTERPGENTEAFF. CDR3 DNA sequence: TGTGCCAGCACCGAGCGCCCCGGGGAGAACACTGAAGCTTTCTTT.

The chain is built from TRBV10-1 and TRBJ2-7, with 9 nucleotides matching TRBD1. Trimming cost V 3 bases and J 5 bases; bases outside gene matches: 8. Germline CDR1 WNHNN, CDR2 SYGVQD (reference sequence). The CDR3 runs 15 residues. CDR3: CASSETGTGWHEQYF. The CDR3 DNA reads TGCGCCAGCAGTGAAACCGGGACAGGGTGGCACGAGCAGTACTTC.

The table lists this clone with a few counts. This chain connects TRBV1 to TRBJ1-5. TRBV1 is deemed a pseudogene. The CDR3 sequence is 14 residues long. The CDR3 sequence: CTSNLCEGKQPQHF. CDR3 sequence (DNA): TGCACCAGCAACCTCTGTGAGGGAAAACAGCCCCAGCATTTT.

This rearrangement joins TRBV4-1 to TRBJ2-1; maybe TRBD2 (5 bases). Trimming removed 1 base at V and 8 bases at J, with 9 bases between. In germline, CDR1 is MGHRA, CDR2 YSYEKL. The length of the CDR3 is 13 residues. CDR3 sequence: CASSQVKRDEQFF. DNA of the CDR3: TGCGCCAGCAGCCAAGTAAAGAGGGATGAGCAGTTCTTC.

The J gene is TRBJ2-7, the V gene TRBV27; 7 bases are shared with TRBD1. Germline loops: CDR1 MNHEY, CDR2 SMNVEV (reference sequence). The CDR3 totals 18 residues. V dropped 6 bases and J dropped 3; count of bases not matched to a gene: 20. CDR3 region: CASSLQGLLGGLGYEQYF. CDR3 DNA sequence: TGTGCCAGCAGCCTACAGGGGCTTCTTGGGGGATTGGGCTACGAGCAGTACTTC.

The rearrangement links TRBV2 to TRBJ2-1; possible D gene TRBD1, 6 bases. This CDR3 is built from 12 residues. CDR1 is SNHLY and CDR2 is FYNNEI in the germline V gene. V was trimmed by 4 bases and J by 7 bases, leaving 8 bases between them. The CDR3 spells CASSAQGNEQFF. The CDR3 nucleotides are TGTGCCAGCAGTGCACAGGGAAATGAGCAGTTCTTC. The full variable domain, rest sourced from reference TRBV2 and TRBJ2-1, is EPEVTQTPSHQVTQMGQEVILRCVPISNHLYFYWYRQILGQKVEFLVSFYNNEISEKSEIFDDQFSVERPDGSNFTLKIRSTKLEDSAMYFCASSAQGNEQFFGPGTRLTVL.

In DNA, the CDR3 is TGTGCCAGCAGTTACGGGCAGGGGGTGAGTGAGCAGTACTTC. Its translation: CASSYGQGVSEQYF. The chain recombines TRBV6-6 with TRBJ2-7; 7 nucleotides align to TRBD1. V shed 2 bases, J shed 7 bases, and the junction held 8 bases outside the gene matches. CDR3 length: 14 residues. The germline V gene has CDR1 MNHNY and CDR2 SVGAGI (reference sequence).

The J gene is TRBJ1-6, the V gene TRBV27, with 7 bases lining up with TRBD1. CDR1 MNHEY and CDR2 SMNVEV come from the germline V gene (reference sequence). The CDR3 spans 15 residues. J lost 9 bases, V lost 6 bases, and 11 bases had no gene match. CDR3 protein: CASRALDRDISPLHF. The CDR3 nucleotides read TGTGCCAGCAGGGCCCTCGACAGGGATATTTCACCCCTCCACTTT.

The chain's CDR3 is CASSEARGGGETQYF. CDR3 in DNA: TGTGCCAGCAGTGAAGCGCGAGGGGGCGGGGAGACCCAGTACTTC. The chain links TRBV2 to TRBJ2-5, with 7 nucleotides matching TRBD1. The CDR3 length is 15 residues. Germline-derived CDR1 and CDR2 are SNHLY and FYNNEI. Trimming took 0 bases from V and 5 from J; bases not matched to a gene: 6.

V and J are TRBV6-1 and TRBJ2-1; 11 bases match TRBD2. This CDR3 is built from 20 residues. The germline V gene encodes CDR1 MNHNS and CDR2 SASEGT. V gave up 2 bases and J gave up 10 bases; unmatched junction bases: 22. CDR3 sequence reads: CASSETPGSSGRPRRGEQFF. The CDR3 DNA sequence: TGTGCCAGCAGTGAAACCCCCGGTTCTAGCGGGAGGCCCCGGCGAGGAGAGCAGTTCTTC.